A selection of T cell receptor beta chains follows, all from one sample in a study of beta chain features in type 1 diabetes. Here immunoSEQ multiplex PCR was the method, and the copy in TCRdb shows in-frame clones only, minus some. This table has under 200,000 clones, around 8.4% appearing once. The sample consisted of central memory CD4+ T cells from blood. The receptors shown here come from a woman aged 18-29 years with type 1 diabetes. The CDR3 runs from the conserved cysteine through the conserved F or W. The D gene is left open where the match is weak. Clone size is not always given. Where it is, it says once, few, many or a class for expanded clones.

length	V	size	D	J	DNA	CDR3
15	TRBV15	few	TRBD1	TRBJ1-5	TGTGCCACCAGCAGAGATCCACAGGGGGACCAGCCCCAGCATTTT	CATSRDPQGDQPQHF
18	TRBV4-3	few	NA	TRBJ2-6	TGCGCCAGCAGCTATTCTTTCCGGGGGACCTCTGGGGCCAACGTCCTGACTTTC	CASSYSFRGTSGANVLTF
15	TRBV7-2	few	TRBD2	TRBJ2-7	TGTGCCAGCAGCCTAGCGGGAGGGACTTCCTACGAGCAGTACTTC	CASSLAGGTSYEQYF
17	TRBV5-4	few	TRBD2	TRBJ2-5	TGCGCCAGCAGCCAAGACAGCGGGCTAGCGGGTTGGGGGACCCAGTACTTC	CASSQDSGLAGWGTQYF
14	TRBV18	NA	TRBD2	TRBJ2-1	TGTGCCAGCTCATTCGGGAGGACGCAGGGAGAGCAGTTCTTC	CASSFGRTQGEQFF
15	TRBV11-2	NA	TRBD2	TRBJ2-1	TGCGCCAGCAGCCAAGAGCTAGCGGGGCACAATGAGCAGTTCTTC	CASSQELAGHNEQFF
11	TRBV6-6	NA	NA	TRBJ2-7	TGTGCCAGTGGACAGACCTACGAGCAGTACTTC	CASGQTYEQYF
16	TRBV7-3	NA	TRBD1	TRBJ2-4	TGTGCCAGCAGCTTGGGACAGTCCCTGGCCAAAAACATTCAGTACTTC	CASSLGQSLAKNIQYF
15	TRBV5-1	NA	TRBD1	TRBJ2-7	TGCGCCAGCAGCACGACGACAGGGGCCGCGTACGAGCAGTACTTC	CASSTTTGAAYEQYF
14	TRBV7-9	many	NA	TRBJ2-5	TGTGCCAGCAGCTTAGAAGGGAGGAGGGAGACCCAGTACTTC	CASSLEGRRETQYF
10	TRBV20-1	NA	NA	TRBJ2-7	TGCAGTGCTGGAGACCTAGAGCAGTACTTC	CSAGDLEQYF
13	TRBV10-3	NA	TRBD1	TRBJ1-2	TGTGCCATCAGTCAAGACAGGGAGGAAGGCTACACCTTC	CAISQDREEGYTF
15	TRBV5-1	NA	NA	TRBJ2-1	TGCGCCAGCAGCTCCTCAGGGGACGCCTACAATGAGCAGTTCTTC	CASSSSGDAYNEQFF
13	TRBV7-2	NA	NA	TRBJ2-3	TGTGCCAGCAGCCCGCGGGCGACAGATACGCAGTATTTT	CASSPRATDTQYF
14	TRBV5-1	many	NA	TRBJ2-5	TGCGCCAGCAGGGGAAGCGGACCCAGGGAGACCCAGTACTTC	CASRGSGPRETQYF
14	TRBV19	few	TRBD1	TRBJ1-1	TGTGCCAGTAGTATAGGGGACAGGGTCACTGAAGCTTTCTTT	CASSIGDRVTEAFF
17	TRBV7-9	few	TRBD2	TRBJ2-2	TGTGCCAGCAGCTACCGGGGGGGCCGTTTGCTCACCGGGGAGCTGTTTTTT	CASSYRGGRLLTGELFF
14	TRBV13	many	NA	TRBJ1-2	TGTGCCAGCAGCCCAGGGCCCAGCGCCTATGGCTACACCTTC	CASSPGPSAYGYTF
13	TRBV7-2	NA	TRBD1	TRBJ2-5	TGTGCCAGCAGCTTTCAGGGGGAGGAGACCCAGTACTTC	CASSFQGEETQYF
18	TRBV7-2	NA	TRBD2	TRBJ2-3	TGTGCCAGCAGCCCCTCGGGACTAGCGGGAGGGCGAACAGATACGCAGTATTTT	CASSPSGLAGGRTDTQYF
14	TRBV18	NA	NA	TRBJ2-5	TGTGCCAGCTCACCGATCGGGGGACAAGAGACCCAGTACTTC	CASSPIGGQETQYF
16	TRBV7-2	NA	TRBD1	TRBJ1-1	TGTGCCAGCAGCTCGCAGCGGGCAGGGGGTAACACTGAAGCTTTCTTT	CASSSQRAGGNTEAFF
13	TRBV7-6	few	NA	TRBJ2-2	TGTGCCAGCAGCTTAGAGTCCCGGGGGGAGCTGTTTTTT	CASSLESRGELFF
13	TRBV5-1	NA	TRBD2	TRBJ2-7	TGCGCCAGCAAAATCGGGGGGACCTACGAGCAGTACTTC	CASKIGGTYEQYF
13	TRBV11-2	NA	TRBD1	TRBJ2-7	TGTGCCAGCAGACAGACAGGGTCCTACGAGCAGTACTTC	CASRQTGSYEQYF
11	TRBV6-6	NA	NA	TRBJ2-7	TGTGCCAGCCGGAGCCGATACGAGCAGTACTTC	CASRSRYEQYF
15	TRBV11-2	NA	TRBD1	TRBJ2-7	TGTGCCAGCAGCGGAGGGACAGGGGTTGCCTACGAGCAGTACTTC	CASSGGTGVAYEQYF